Here is one TCR beta chain with its context. The CDR3 runs to 13 residues. Germline assignment: CDR1 KGHSH and CDR2 LQKENI. V was clipped by 3 bases and J by 5 bases, with 10 bases between them. Per the authors' pipeline: Amplification from reference gene primers served as the basis for estimated nucleated cell counts. The repertoire was sequenced with immunoSEQ multiplex PCR; TCRdb's copy has only in-frame clones and lacks some. V, J and clone size are taken as reported in that table, and D and trimming were inferred from the DNA itself. The sample consists of around 84,000 clones, approximately 78% of them appearing once. The entry originates in a study of blood T cell repertoires in COVID-19. Study context: T cells, B-cell-depleted T cells, or PBMCs supplied cDNA or gDNA.

Sequenced: peripheral blood. This TCR was recovered from a man in his sixties with COVID-19, enrolled during active disease. The chain carries TRBV18 and TRBJ2-5, with D uncertain. Here the CDR3 reads CASSPLVSETQYF. CDR3 DNA: TGTGCCAGCTCACCCCTTGTGTCTGAGACCCAGTACTTC.